This T cell receptor (beta chain) was found in a study of neurological immune-mediated disorders. Whole-study results and caveats: HTLV-1-associated myelopathy showed the most TCR clonal expansion; multiple sclerosis the least, below healthy controls.

A 10-nucleotide random UMI tagged transcripts in template-switch 5'RACE cDNA synthesis. From the 5' RACE reads, TCRdb called clonotypes with MiXCR, one entry per CDR3 protein. This table has over 35,000 distinct CDR3 sequences, roughly 2.5% appearing once. Where libraries were unsorted, they were derived from 2 million PBMCs stored at -80 degrees C. CDR1 and CDR2 from the germline V gene are SGHRS and YFSETQ. CDR3 size: 13 residues. The J segment lost 5 bases and the V segment lost 4 bases, leaving 5 bases of the junction unmatched. This clonotype was found many times. Its antigen remains unknown. The chain employs TRBV5-1 and TRBJ2-7, with 8 bases aligning to TRBD1. The sample was PBMCs. The TCR sequence derives from a man aged 45-65 years with multiple sclerosis. The CDR3 loop reads CASSRTGSDEQYF. In nucleotides, the CDR3 is TGCGCCAGCAGCAGGACAGGGTCGGACGAGCAGTACTTC.